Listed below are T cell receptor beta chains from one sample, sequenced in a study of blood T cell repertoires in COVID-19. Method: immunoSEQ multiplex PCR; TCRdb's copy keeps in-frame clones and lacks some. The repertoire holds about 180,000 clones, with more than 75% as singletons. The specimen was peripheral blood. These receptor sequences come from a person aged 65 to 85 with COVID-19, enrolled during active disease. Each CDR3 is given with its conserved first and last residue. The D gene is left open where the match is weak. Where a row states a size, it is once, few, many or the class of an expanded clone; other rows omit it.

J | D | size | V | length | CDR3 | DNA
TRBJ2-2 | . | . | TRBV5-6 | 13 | CASSHPNTGELFF | TGTGCCAGCAGCCATCCAAATACCGGGGAGCTGTTTTTT
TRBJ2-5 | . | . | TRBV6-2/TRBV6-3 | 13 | CASSPNHQETQYF | TGTGCCAGCAGTCCCAATCACCAAGAGACCCAGTACTTC
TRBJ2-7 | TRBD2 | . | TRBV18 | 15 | CASSLGLAGLYEQYF | TGTGCCAGCTCACTGGGACTAGCGGGCCTCTACGAGCAGTACTTC
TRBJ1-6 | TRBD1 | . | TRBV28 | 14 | CASSLETGGSPLHF | TGTGCCAGCAGTTTAGAGACAGGGGGTTCACCCCTCCACTTT
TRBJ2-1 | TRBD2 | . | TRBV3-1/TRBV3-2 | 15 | CASSQVASGWNEQFF | TGTGCCAGCAGCCAAGTTGCTAGCGGGTGGAATGAGCAGTTCTTC
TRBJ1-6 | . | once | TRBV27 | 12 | CASSFGNSPLHF | TGTGCCAGCAGTTTCGGTAATTCACCCCTCCACTTT
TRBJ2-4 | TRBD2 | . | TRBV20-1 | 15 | CSASLFSGFKNIQYF | TGCAGTGCTAGTCTCTTTAGCGGGTTCAAAAACATTCAGTACTTC
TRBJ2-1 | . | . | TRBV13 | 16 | CASSLYPAKSYNEQFF | TGTGCCAGCAGCTTGTACCCTGCTAAATCCTACAATGAGCAGTTCTTC
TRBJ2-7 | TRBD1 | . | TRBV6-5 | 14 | CASSHRGTFDEQYF | TGTGCCAGCAGCCACAGGGGGACGTTCGACGAGCAGTACTTC
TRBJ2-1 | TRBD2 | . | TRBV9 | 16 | CASSVTGTKTYNEQFF | TGTGCCAGCAGCGTCACCGGGACTAAGACCTACAATGAGCAGTTCTTC
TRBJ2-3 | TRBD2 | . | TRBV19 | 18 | CASSVGLAGFQSTDTQYF | TGTGCCAGTAGTGTTGGACTAGCGGGATTCCAAAGCACAGATACGCAGTATTTT
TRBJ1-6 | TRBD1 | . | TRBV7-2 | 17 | CASSLGGQGAGNSPLHF | TGTGCCAGCAGCTTGGGGGGACAGGGGGCAGGGAATTCACCCCTCCACTTT
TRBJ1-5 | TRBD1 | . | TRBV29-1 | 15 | CSVTTTGGVGQPQHF | TGCAGCGTAACAACGACAGGGGGGGTCGGTCAGCCCCAGCATTTT
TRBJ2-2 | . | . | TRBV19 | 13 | CASSPQGSGELFF | TGTGCCAGTAGTCCACAGGGTTCCGGGGAGCTGTTTTTT
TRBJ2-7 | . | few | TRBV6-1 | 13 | CASSRNLEGEQYF | TGTGCCAGCAGCCGAAATTTGGAGGGCGAGCAGTACTTC
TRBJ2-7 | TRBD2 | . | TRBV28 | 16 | CASSLGGRALFYEQYF | TGTGCCAGCAGTTTAGGGGGGAGGGCCCTGTTCTACGAGCAGTACTTC
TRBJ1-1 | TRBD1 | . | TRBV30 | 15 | CAWTPGQGLNTEAFF | TGTGCCTGGACCCCGGGACAGGGGTTGAACACTGAAGCTTTCTTT
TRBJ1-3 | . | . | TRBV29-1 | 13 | CSVDGGPGNTIYF | TGCAGCGTTGACGGGGGACCTGGAAACACCATATATTTT
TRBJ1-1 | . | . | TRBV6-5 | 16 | CASSLVNRVRNTEAFF | TGTGCCAGCAGTTTGGTTAACAGGGTTAGGAACACTGAAGCTTTCTTT
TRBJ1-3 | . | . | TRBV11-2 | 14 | CASSPDRLGNTIYF | TGTGCCAGCAGCCCGGACAGACTTGGAAACACCATATATTTT
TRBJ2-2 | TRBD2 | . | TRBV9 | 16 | CASSAGSGGATGELFF | TGTGCCAGCAGCGCCGGGAGCGGGGGGGCGACCGGGGAGCTGTTTTTT
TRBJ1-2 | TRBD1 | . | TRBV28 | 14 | CASSSGAGGRGYTF | TGTGCCAGCAGTTCTGGGGCAGGGGGGCGAGGCTACACCTTC
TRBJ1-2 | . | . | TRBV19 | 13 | CASSYLEGGGYTF | TGTGCCAGTAGCTACCTAGAGGGTGGAGGCTACACCTTC
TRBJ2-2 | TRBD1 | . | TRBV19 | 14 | CASSIQQGAGELFF | TGTGCCAGTAGTATACAACAGGGGGCCGGGGAGCTGTTTTTT
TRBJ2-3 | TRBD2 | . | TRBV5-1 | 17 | CASSRTSGAISTDTQYF | TGCGCCAGCAGCAGAACTAGCGGGGCAATTAGCACAGATACGCAGTATTTT
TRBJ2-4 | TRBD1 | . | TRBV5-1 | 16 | CASSLRGDRESHIQYF | TGCGCCAGCAGCTTGAGAGGGGACAGGGAAAGCCACATTCAGTACTTC
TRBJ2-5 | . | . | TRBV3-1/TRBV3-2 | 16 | CASSQGLGVVKETQYF | TGTGCCAGCAGCCAAGGACTAGGCGTTGTTAAAGAGACCCAGTACTTC
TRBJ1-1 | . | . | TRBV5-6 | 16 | CASSLNFMAGPREAFF | TGTGCCAGCAGCTTGAATTTTATGGCAGGGCCTCGGGAAGCTTTCTTT
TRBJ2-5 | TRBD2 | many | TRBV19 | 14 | CASSILGLEETQYF | TGTGCCAGTAGTATTTTGGGACTAGAAGAGACCCAGTACTTC
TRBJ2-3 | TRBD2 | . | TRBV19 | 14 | CASATSGRLDTQYF | TGTGCCAGTGCGACTAGCGGGAGGTTAGATACGCAGTATTTT
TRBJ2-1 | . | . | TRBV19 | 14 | CASSFGGTYNEQFF | TGTGCCAGTAGTTTCGGGGGAACCTACAATGAGCAGTTCTTC
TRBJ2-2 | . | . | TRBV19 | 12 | CASSTSAGELFF | TGTGCCAGTAGTACTAGTGCCGGGGAGCTGTTTTTT
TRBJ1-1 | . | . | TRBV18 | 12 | CASSPGSTEAFF | TGTGCCAGCTCTCCGGGGAGCACTGAAGCTTTCTTT
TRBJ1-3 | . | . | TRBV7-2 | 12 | CASSLVRGTIYF | TGTGCCAGCAGCTTAGTACGGGGCACCATATATTTT
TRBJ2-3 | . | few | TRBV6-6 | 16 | CASSYSNYKWPNTQYF | TGTGCCAGCAGTTACTCGAACTACAAGTGGCCGAATACGCAGTATTTT
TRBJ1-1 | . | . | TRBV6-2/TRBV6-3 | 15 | CASSYSTSTNTEAFF | TGTGCCAGCAGTTACTCGACAAGCACGAACACTGAAGCTTTCTTT